This T cell receptor (beta chain) was recorded in a study of T cell repertoires in cytomegalovirus infection. This clonotype showed up just a few times. Its antigen is as yet unknown. The length of the CDR3 is 15 residues. The germline V gene encodes CDR1 ENHRY and CDR2 SYGVKD. The V and J ends lost 4 bases and 4 bases, in that order; junction bases with no gene match: 8. TCRdb itself ran the reads through MiXCR, one entry per CDR3 protein. Of 350,000 to 400,000 distinct CDR3 sequences listed, roughly 36% are singletons. This sequence was found in a human donor in good health (CMV status not recorded). Some clones in this sample may be carry-over from other donors' samples. This specimen consisted of cultured PBMCs, obtained from culture after CMV antigen stimulation. The chain recombines TRBV10-3 with TRBJ1-1; 8 positions agree with TRBD1. The CDR3 is CAISAGQGGVTEAFF. CDR3 nucleotide sequence: TGTGCCATCAGTGCCGGACAGGGAGGAGTCACTGAAGCTTTCTTT.